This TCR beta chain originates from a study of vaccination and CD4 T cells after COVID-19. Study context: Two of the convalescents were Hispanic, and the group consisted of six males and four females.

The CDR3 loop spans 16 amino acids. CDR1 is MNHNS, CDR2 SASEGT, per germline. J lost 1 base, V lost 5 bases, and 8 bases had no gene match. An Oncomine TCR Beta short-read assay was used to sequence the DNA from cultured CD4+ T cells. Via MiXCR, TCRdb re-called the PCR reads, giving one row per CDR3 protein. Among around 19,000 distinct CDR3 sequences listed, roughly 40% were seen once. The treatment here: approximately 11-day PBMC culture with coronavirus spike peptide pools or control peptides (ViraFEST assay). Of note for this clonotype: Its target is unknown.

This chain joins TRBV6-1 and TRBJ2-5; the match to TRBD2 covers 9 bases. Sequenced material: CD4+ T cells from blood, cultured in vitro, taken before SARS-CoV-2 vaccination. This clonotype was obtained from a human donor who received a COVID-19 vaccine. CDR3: CASSPEVAGAQETQYF. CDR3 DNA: TGTGCCAGCAGTCCTGAGGTAGCGGGGGCCCAAGAGACCCAGTACTTC.